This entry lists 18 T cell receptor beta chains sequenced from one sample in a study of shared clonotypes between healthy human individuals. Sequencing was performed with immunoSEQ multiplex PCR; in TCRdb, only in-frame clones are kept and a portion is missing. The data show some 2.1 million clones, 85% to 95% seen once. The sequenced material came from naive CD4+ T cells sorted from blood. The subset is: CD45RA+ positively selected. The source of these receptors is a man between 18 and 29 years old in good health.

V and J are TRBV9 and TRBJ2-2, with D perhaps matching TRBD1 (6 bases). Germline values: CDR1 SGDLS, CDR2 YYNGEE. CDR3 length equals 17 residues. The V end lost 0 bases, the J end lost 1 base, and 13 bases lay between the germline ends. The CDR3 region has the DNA TGTGCCAGCAGCGTAGACGGACAGCCCAGGAACACCGGGGAGCTGTTTTTT. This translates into CASSVDGQPRNTGELFF.

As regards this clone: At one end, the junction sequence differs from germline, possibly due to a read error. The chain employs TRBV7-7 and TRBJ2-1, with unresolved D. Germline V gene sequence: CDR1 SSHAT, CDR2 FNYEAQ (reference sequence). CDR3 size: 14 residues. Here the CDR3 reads CASSLDGAYNEQFF. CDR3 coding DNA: TGTGCTAGCAGCTTAGATGGAGCCTACAATGAGCAGTTCTTC.

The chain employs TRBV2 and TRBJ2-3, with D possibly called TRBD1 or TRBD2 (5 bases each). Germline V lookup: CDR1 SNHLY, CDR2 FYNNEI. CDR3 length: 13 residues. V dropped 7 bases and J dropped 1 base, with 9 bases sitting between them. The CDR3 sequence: CASMMGGTDTQYF. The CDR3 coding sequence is TGTGCCAGCATGATGGGGGGCACAGATACGCAGTATTTT.

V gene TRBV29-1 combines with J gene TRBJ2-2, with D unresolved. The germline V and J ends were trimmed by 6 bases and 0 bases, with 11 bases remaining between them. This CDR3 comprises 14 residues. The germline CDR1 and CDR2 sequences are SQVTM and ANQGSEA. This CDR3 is CSVVTRTNTGELFF. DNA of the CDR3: TGCAGCGTAGTGACACGGACGAACACCGGGGAGCTGTTTTTT.

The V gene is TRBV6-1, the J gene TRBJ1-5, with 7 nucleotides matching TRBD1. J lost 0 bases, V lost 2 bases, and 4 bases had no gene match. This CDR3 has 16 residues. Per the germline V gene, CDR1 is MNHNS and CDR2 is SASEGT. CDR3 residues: CASSERTGLSNQPQHF. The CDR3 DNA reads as TGTGCCAGCAGTGAAAGGACAGGACTTAGCAATCAGCCCCAGCATTTT.

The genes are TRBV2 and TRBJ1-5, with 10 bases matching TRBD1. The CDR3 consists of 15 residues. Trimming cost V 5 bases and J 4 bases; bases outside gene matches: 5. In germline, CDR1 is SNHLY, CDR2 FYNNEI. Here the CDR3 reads CASSLGTGENQPQHF. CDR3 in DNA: TGTGCCAGCAGTTTAGGGACAGGGGAGAATCAGCCCCAGCATTTT.

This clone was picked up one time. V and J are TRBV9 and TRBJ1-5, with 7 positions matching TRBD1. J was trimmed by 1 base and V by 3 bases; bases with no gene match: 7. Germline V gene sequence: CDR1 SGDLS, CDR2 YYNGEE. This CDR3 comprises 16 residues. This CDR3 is CASSGAGTESNQPQHF. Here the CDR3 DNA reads TGTGCCAGCAGCGGCGCCGGGACAGAGAGCAATCAGCCCCAGCATTTT.

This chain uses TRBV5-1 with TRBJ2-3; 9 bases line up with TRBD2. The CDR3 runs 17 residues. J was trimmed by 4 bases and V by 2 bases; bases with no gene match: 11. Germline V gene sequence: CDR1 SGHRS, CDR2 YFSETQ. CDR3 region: CASSLSPGLAVSDTQYF. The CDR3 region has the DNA TGCGCCAGCAGCTTAAGTCCGGGACTAGCAGTTTCAGATACGCAGTATTTT.

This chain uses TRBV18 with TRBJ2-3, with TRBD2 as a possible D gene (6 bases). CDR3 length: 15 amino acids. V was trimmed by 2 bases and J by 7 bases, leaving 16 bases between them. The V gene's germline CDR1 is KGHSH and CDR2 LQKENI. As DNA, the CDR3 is TGTGCCAGCTCACCAAAATCGGGAGAAATTAATACGCAGTATTTT. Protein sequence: CASSPKSGEINTQYF.

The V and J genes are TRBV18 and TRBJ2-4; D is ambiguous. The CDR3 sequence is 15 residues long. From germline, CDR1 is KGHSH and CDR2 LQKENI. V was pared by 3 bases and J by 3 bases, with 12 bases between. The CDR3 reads CASSPTGGVKNIQYF. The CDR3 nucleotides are TGTGCCAGCTCACCTACGGGCGGTGTCAAAAACATTCAGTACTTC.

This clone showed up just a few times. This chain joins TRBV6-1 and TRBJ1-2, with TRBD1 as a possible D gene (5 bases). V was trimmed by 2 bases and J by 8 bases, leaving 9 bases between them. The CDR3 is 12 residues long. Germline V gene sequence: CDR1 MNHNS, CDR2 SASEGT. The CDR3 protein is CASSERDFGYTF. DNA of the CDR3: TGTGCCAGCAGTGAAAGGGACTTCGGCTACACCTTC.

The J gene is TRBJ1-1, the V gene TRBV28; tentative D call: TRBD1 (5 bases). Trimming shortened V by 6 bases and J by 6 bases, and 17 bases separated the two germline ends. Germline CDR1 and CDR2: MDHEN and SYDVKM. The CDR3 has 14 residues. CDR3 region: CASSPLGELAEAFF. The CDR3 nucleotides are TGTGCCAGCAGCCCCCTGGGGGAATTGGCTGAAGCTTTCTTT. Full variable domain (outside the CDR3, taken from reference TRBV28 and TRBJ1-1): DVKVTQSSRYLVKRTGEKVFLECVQDMDHENMFWYRQDPGLGLRLIYFSYDVKMKEKGDIPEGYSVSREKKERFSLILESASTNQTSMYLCASSPLGELAEAFFGQGTRLTVV.

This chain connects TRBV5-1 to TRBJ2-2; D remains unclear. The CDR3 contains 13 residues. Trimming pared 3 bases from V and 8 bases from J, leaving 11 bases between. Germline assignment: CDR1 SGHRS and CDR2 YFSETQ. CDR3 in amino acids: CASSSTEAGELFF. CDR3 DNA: TGCGCCAGCAGCTCGACGGAAGCGGGGGAGCTGTTTTTT.

DNA of the CDR3: TGTGCCATCAGGGGACTAGCGGGAGAGGGGAGTGAGCAGTTCTTC. It codes for CAIRGLAGEGSEQFF. V and J are TRBV10-3 and TRBJ2-1, with 14 bases identical to TRBD2. Germline V gene data show CDR1 as ENHRY and CDR2 as SYGVKD. The junction had 7 bases not matched to a gene; V was cut back by 6 bases and J by 9 bases. This CDR3 has 15 amino acids.

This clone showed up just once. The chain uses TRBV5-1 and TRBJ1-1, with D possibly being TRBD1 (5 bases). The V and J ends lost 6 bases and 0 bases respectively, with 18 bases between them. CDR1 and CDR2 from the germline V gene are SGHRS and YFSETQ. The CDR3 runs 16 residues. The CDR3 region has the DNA TGCGCCAGCATCCCGGACCCAGGGACGATGAACACTGAAGCTTTCTTT. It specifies CASIPDPGTMNTEAFF.

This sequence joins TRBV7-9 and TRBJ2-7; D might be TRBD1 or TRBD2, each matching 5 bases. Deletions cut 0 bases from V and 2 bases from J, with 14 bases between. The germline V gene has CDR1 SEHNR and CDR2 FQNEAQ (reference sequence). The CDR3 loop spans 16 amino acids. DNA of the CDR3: TGTGCCAGCAGCTTAGCAGGGGACGGTCCTCCCTACGAGCAGTACTTC. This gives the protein CASSLAGDGPPYEQYF.

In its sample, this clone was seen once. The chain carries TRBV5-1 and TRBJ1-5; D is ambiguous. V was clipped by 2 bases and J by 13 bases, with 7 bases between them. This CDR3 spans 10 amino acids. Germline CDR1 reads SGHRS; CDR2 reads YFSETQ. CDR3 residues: CASSLTGQHF. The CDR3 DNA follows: TGCGCCAGCAGCTTAACGGGACAGCATTTT.

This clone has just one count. The CDR3, as DNA: TGTGCCAGCAGCTCAGGGGGAAAGGCTCAGCCCCAGCATTTT. This translates into CASSSGGKAQPQHF. The gene calls are TRBV7-9 and TRBJ1-5; 7 nucleotides align to TRBD1. Per germline, CDR1 SEHNR and CDR2 FQNEAQ (reference sequence). This CDR3 spans 14 amino acids. The ends lost 4 bases at V and 6 bases at J; junction bases unmatched: 6.